The clone carrying this T cell receptor (beta chain) was detected only a few times. Its specificity is unknown. J was trimmed by 2 bases and V by 4 bases; bases with no gene match: 7. The CDR3 totals 15 residues. Germline assignment: CDR1 KGHSH and CDR2 LQKENI. Construction of TCR beta libraries was performed using quantitative 5'-RACE with molecular barcodes. TCRdb re-analysed the 5' RACE reads in MiXCR, keeping a single row per CDR3 protein. The top ten hold 0.85% to 1% of the sample, which has about 450,000 distinct CDR3 sequences, 20% to 30% seen once. This sample stems from a study of CD8 T cells in ankylosing spondylitis. Study-level results: A motif of eight highly homologous TCR beta variants was seen as apparently characteristic of ankylosing spondylitis blood. Earlier literature documents some of the motif variants in reactive arthritis synovial fluid and blood. Clones linked to disease, bearing a CD8+ phenotype, were relatively rare in peripheral blood. Clones tied to disease were said to be significantly enriched in matched ankylosing spondylitis synovial fluid.

The chain couples TRBV18 to TRBJ2-7; TRBD1 matches 8 bases. This clonotype was sampled from a male donor with ankylosing spondylitis. Sequencing input: blood, either unsorted or a sorted T cell fraction (not recorded which). DNA for the CDR3: TGTGCCAGCTCACTTACAGGGGGACCACCCTACGAGCAGTACTTC. Its translation is CASSLTGGPPYEQYF.